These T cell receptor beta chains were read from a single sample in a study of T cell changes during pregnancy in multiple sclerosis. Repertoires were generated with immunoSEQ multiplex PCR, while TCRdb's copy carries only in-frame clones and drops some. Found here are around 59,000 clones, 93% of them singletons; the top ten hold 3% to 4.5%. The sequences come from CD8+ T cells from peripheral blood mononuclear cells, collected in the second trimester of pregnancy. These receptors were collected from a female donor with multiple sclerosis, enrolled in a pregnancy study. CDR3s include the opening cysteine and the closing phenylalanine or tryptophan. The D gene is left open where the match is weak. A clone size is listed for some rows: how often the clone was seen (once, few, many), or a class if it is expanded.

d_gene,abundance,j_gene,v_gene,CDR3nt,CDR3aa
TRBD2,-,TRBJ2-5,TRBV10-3,TGTGCCATCAGTGAGTCCGGGACTAGCGGGAGAGAGGAGACCCAGTACTTC,CAISESGTSGREETQYF
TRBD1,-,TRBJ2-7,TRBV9,TGTGCCAGCAGCGTTTCCGGGACAGGGGTAAACGAGCAGTACTTC,CASSVSGTGVNEQYF
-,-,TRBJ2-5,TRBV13,TGTGCCAGCAGCTTAGCAGGGATACAAGAGACCCAGTACTTC,CASSLAGIQETQYF
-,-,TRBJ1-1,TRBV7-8,TGTGCCAGCAGCTGGTCAGAGGAGGGGCTCGGGGAAGCTTTCTTT,CASSWSEEGLGEAFF
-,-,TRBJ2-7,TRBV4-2,TGTGCCAGCAGCCCCCTCCGGGACGGGAGTGTCTACGAGCAGTACTTC,CASSPLRDGSVYEQYF
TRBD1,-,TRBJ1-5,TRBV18,TGTGCCAGCTCACTCGGGACAGGGTTCAATCAGCCCCAGCATTTT,CASSLGTGFNQPQHF
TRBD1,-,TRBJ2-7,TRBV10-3,TGTGCCATCAGCCCGACAGGGGGCAACGGCGAGCAGTACTTC,CAISPTGGNGEQYF
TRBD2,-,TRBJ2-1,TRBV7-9,TGTGCCAGTACTCCTCGGACTAGCGCGAATGAGCAGTTCTTC,CASTPRTSANEQFF
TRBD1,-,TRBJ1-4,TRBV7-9,TGTGCCAGCAGCCACCCGACAGGGTGGGATGAAAAACTGTTTTTT,CASSHPTGWDEKLFF
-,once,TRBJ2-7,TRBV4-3,TGCGCCAGCAGCCAAGATGTGGGGGGGGCATCCTACGAGCAGTACTTC,CASSQDVGGASYEQYF
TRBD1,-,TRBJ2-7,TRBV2,TGTGCCTGCAGCTTGGGACAGGGAGGCTACGAGCAGTACTTC,CACSLGQGGYEQYF
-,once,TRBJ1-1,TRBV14,TGTGCCAGCAGCCGAGGCGGGAACACTGAAGCTTTCTTT,CASSRGGNTEAFF
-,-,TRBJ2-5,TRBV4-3,TGCGCCAGCAGCCAAGATACCGGCTCCAGGTCCCAGTACTTC,CASSQDTGSRSQYF
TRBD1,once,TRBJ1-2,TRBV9,TGTGCCAGCAGCGTAGATCCCCAGGCAGGGGGACTTAACTATGGCTACACCTTC,CASSVDPQAGGLNYGYTF
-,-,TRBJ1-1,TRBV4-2,TGTGCCAGCAGCCAAGGTCGGGTTGAAGCTTTCTTT,CASSQGRVEAFF
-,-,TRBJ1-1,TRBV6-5,TGTGCCAGCAGTGTCAGGGGTGGCAACACTGAAGCTTTCTTT,CASSVRGGNTEAFF
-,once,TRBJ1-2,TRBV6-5,TGTGCCAGCAGGCCCCCAGGGGTTCACTATGGCTACACCTTC,CASRPPGVHYGYTF
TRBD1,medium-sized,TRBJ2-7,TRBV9,TGTGCCAGCAGCGTAGCTTACAGGGGAGCCGAGCAGTACTTC,CASSVAYRGAEQYF
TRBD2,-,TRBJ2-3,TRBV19,TGTGCCAGTAGTATCGGCGGGGGGGCGTTAAGCACAGATACGCAGTATTTT,CASSIGGGALSTDTQYF
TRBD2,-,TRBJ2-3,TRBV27,TGTGCCAGCGCCGGTGGACTAGCAGCGGGCCCGTATTTT,CASAGGLAAGPYF
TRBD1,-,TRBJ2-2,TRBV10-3,TGTGCCATCAGTGGGACAGGGCACACCGGGGAGCTGTTTTTT,CAISGTGHTGELFF
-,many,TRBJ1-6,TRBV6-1,TGTGCCAGCAGTGAATCTCCAGGGTATAATTCACCCCTCCACTTT,CASSESPGYNSPLHF
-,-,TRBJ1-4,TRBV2,TGTGCCAGCAGCGGGTCCCATATTGCAACTAATGAAAAACTGTTTTTT,CASSGSHIATNEKLFF
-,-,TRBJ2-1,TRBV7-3,TGTGCCAGCAGCTCCCTTGCGGCCTCCTCCTACAATGAGCAGTTCTTC,CASSSLAASSYNEQFF
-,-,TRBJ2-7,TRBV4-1,TGCGCCAGCAGCCAAGAGTATCTAGCCTCCTACGAGCAGTACTTC,CASSQEYLASYEQYF
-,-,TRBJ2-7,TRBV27,TGTGCCAGCAGTTTTGTGGCGGGGTCCAACGAGCAGTACTTC,CASSFVAGSNEQYF
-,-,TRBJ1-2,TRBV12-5,TGTGCTAGTGGCCCCCCGGGGGGCGAGATGGGGGGCTACACCTTC,CASGPPGGEMGGYTF
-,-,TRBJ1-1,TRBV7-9,TGTGCCAGCAGCTCCTGGCCCCAGAACACTGAAGCTTTCTTT,CASSSWPQNTEAFF
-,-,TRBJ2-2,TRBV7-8,TGTGCCAGCAGCTTATCCAGCGCGAACACCGGGGAGCTGTTTTTT,CASSLSSANTGELFF
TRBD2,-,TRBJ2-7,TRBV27,TGTGCCAGCAGTTCTAGCGGGAGGGCTCGCGAGCAGTACTTC,CASSSSGRAREQYF
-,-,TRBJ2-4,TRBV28,TGTGCCAGCAGTTTAAACAGGAGGGCTCGCGGCTCGGGGGACATTCAGTACTTC,CASSLNRRARGSGDIQYF
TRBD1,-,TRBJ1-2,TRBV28,TGTGCCAGCAGTCCCCATGAGACAGGGAACTATGGCTACACCTTC,CASSPHETGNYGYTF
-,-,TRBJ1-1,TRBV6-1,TGTGCCAGCAGTGAAGGAGCGGGGGCGAGGACTGAAGCTTTCTTT,CASSEGAGARTEAFF
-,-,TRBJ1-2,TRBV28,TGTGCCAGCAGTTTGATTATAACGGACAGTCCCCTGGGTGGCTACACCTTC,CASSLIITDSPLGGYTF
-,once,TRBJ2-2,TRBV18,TGTGCCAGCTCACCGCAAGCGAGAGCTAACACCGGGGAGCTGTTTTTT,CASSPQARANTGELFF
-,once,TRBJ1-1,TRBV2,TGTGCCAGCAGTGGACAGTACACTGAAGCTTTCTTT,CASSGQYTEAFF
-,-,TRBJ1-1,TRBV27,TGTGCCAGCAGTGCGGGGTCCATGAACACTGAAGCTTTCTTT,CASSAGSMNTEAFF
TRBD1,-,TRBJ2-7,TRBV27,TGTGCCAGCAGGACCCGGGACAGGGGGTACGAGCAGTACTTC,CASRTRDRGYEQYF
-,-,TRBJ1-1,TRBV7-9,TGTGCCAGCAGCTTCAGGTCGACGCTTCTCAGAGCTTTCTTT,CASSFRSTLLRAFF
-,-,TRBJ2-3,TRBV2,TGTGCCACGGACAGTTTCGACACAGATACGCAGTATTTT,CATDSFDTDTQYF
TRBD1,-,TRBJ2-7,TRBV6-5,TGTGCCAGCAGTTACCTGGGACAGGGATCCTACGAGCAGTACTTC,CASSYLGQGSYEQYF
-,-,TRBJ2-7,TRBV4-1,TGCGCCAGCAGCCAAGGGGGCGCCCGCTACGAGCAGTACTTC,CASSQGGARYEQYF
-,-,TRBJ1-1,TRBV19,TGTGCCAGTAGTCCGCGGACAGAACTAGAAGCTTTCTTT,CASSPRTELEAFF
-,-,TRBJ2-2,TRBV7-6,TGTGCCAGCAGCCCAGAGCCGGGGAGCATGGGCACCGGGGAGCTGTTTTTT,CASSPEPGSMGTGELFF
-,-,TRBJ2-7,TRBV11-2,TGTGCCAGCAGCTTATCCCGGGACATAGTGCGGGAGCAGTACTTC,CASSLSRDIVREQYF
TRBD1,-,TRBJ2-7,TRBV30,TGTGCCTGGAGTGGGACTCCCCCTGGGACAGGGAACTACGAGCAGTACTTC,CAWSGTPPGTGNYEQYF
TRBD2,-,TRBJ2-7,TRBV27,TGTGCCAGCAGCCTGACTAGCGGGACCCACGAGCAGTACTTC,CASSLTSGTHEQYF
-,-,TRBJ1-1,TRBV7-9,TGTGCCAGCAGCTTAGTCGGGGGAAGGAACACTGAAGCTTTCTTT,CASSLVGGRNTEAFF
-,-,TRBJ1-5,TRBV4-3,TGCGCCAGCAGCCAATTATTTCGGGGGAACCAGCCCCAGCATTTT,CASSQLFRGNQPQHF
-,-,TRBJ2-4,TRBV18,TGTGCCAGCTCGCTAAAATGGGGCCGAGTCCTTAAAAACATTCAGTACTTC,CASSLKWGRVLKNIQYF
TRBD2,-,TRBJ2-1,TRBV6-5,TGTGCCAGCAGTCCCGGGACTAGCGGGAGCGATGAGCAGTTCTTC,CASSPGTSGSDEQFF
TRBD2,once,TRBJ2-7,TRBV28,TGTGCCAGCAGTTTTATGGGTGCGGGGGACGAGCAGTACTTC,CASSFMGAGDEQYF